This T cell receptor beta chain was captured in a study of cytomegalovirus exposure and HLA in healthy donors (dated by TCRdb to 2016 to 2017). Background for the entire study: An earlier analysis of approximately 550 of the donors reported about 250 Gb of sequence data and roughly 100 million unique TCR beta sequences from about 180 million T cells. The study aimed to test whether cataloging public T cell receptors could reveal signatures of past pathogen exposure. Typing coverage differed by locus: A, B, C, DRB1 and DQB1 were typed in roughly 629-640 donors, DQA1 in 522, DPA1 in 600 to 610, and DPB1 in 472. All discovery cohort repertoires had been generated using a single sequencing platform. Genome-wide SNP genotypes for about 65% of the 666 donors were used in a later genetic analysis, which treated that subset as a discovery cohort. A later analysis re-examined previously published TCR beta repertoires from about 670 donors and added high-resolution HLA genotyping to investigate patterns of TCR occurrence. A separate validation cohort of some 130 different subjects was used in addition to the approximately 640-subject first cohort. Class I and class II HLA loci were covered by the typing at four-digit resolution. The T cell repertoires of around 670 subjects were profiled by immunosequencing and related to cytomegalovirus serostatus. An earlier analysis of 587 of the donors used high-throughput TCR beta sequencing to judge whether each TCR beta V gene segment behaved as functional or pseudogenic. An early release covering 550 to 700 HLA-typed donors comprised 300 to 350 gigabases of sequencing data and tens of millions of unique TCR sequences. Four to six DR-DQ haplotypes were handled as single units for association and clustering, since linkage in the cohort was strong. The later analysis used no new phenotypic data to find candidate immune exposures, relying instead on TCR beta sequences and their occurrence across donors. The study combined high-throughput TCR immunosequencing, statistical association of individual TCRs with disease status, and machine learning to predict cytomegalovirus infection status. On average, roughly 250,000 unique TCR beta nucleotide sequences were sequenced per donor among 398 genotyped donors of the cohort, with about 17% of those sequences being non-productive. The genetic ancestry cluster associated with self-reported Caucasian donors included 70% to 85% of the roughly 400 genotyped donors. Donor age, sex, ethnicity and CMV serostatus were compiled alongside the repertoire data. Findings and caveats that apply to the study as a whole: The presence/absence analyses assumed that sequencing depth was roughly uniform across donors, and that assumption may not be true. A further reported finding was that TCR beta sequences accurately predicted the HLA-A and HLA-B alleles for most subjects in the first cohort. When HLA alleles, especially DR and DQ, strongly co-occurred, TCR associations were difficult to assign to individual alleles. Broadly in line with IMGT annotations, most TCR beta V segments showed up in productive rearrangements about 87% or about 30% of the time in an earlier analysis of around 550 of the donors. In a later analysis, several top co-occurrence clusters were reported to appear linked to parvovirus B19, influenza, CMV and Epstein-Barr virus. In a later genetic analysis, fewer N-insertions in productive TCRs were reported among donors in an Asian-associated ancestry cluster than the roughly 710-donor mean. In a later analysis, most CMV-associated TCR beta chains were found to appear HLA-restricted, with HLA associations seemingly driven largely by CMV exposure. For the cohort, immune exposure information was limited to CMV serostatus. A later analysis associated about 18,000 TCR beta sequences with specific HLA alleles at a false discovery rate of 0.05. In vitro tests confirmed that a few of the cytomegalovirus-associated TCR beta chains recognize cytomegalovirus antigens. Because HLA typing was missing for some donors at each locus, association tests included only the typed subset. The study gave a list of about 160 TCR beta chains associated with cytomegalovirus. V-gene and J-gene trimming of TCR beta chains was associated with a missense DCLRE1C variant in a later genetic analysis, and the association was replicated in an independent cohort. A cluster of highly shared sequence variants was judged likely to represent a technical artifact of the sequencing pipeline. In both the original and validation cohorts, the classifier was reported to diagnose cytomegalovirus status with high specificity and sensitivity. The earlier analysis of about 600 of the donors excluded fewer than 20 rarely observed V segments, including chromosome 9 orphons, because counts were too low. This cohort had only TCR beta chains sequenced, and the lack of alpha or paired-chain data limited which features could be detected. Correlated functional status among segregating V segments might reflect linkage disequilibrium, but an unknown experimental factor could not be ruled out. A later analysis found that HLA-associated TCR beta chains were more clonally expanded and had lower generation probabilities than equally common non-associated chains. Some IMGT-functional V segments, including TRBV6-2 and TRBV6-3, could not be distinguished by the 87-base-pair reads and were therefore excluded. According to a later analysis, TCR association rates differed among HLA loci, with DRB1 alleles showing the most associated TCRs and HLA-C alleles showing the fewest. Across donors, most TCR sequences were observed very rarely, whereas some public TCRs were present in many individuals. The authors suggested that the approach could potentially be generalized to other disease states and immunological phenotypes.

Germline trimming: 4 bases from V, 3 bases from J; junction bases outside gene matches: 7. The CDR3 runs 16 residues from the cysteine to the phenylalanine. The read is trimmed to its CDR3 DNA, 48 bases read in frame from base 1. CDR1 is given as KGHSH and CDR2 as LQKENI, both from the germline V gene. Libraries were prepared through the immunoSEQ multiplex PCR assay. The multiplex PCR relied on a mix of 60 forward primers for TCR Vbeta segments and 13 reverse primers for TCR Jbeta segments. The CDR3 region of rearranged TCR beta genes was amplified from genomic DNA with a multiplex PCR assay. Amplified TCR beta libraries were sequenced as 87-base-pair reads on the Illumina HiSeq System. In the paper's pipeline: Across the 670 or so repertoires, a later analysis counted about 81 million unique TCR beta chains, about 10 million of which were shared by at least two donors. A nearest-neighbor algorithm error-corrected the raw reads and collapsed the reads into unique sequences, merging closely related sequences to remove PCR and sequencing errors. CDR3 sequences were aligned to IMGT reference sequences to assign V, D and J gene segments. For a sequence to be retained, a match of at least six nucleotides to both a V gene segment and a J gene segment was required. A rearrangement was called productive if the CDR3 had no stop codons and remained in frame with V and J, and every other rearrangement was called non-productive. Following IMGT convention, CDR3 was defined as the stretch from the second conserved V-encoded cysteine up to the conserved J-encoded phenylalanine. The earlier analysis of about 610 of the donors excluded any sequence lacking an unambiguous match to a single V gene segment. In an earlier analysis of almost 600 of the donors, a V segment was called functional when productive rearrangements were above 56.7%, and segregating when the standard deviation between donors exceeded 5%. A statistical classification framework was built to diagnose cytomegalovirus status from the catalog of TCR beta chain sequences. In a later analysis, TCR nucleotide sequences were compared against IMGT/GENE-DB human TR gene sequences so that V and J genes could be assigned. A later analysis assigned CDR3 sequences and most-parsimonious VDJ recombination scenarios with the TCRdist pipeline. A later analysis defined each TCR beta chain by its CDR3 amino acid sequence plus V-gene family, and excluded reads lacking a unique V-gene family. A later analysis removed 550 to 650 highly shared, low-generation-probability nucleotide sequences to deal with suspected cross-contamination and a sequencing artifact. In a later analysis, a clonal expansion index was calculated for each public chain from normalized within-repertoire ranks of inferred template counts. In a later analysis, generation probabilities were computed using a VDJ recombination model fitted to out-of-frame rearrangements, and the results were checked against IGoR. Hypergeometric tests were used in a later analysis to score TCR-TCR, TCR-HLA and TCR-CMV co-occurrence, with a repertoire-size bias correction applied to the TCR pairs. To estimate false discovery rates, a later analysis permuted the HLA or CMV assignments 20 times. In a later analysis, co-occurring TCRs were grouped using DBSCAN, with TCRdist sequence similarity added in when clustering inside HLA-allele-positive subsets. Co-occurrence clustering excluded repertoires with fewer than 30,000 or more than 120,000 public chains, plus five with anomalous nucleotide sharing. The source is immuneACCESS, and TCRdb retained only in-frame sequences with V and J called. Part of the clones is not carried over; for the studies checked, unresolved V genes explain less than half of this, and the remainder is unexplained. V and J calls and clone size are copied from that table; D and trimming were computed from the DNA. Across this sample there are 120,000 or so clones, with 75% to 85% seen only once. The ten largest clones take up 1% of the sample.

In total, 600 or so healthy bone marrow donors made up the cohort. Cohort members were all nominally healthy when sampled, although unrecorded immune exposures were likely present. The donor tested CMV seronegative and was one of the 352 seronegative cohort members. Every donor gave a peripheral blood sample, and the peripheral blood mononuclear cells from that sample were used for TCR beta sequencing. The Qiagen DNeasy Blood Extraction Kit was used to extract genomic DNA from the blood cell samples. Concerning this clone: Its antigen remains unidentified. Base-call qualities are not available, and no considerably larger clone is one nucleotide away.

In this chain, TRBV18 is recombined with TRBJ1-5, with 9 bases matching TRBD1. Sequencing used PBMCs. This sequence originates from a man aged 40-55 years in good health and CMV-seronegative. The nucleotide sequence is TGTGCCAGCTCACTGGACAGGGGACTTACCAATCAGCCCCAGCATTTT. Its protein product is CASSLDRGLTNQPQHF.